The source of this T cell receptor (beta chain) is a study of blood T cell repertoires in COVID-19. In the study overall: T cells, B-cell-depleted T cells, or PBMCs supplied cDNA or gDNA.

In the original processing: By means of reference gene primer amplification, nucleated cell counts were estimated. The table came from immunoSEQ multiplex PCR; TCRdb's copy has only in-frame clones and leaves some out. The V and J calls and clone size come from that table; D and trimming were worked out from the DNA. This sample has 89,000 or so clones, with 70% to 85% found just once. Trimming stripped 3 bases from V and 6 bases from J, with 13 bases between. CDR3 length: 13 amino acids. The germline CDR1 and CDR2 sequences are SGHRS and YFSETQ. This receptor was taken from a human donor in a cohort sampled during active COVID-19. The genes are TRBV5-1 and TRBJ2-7; TRBD2 might be the D (5 bases). The sample consisted of peripheral blood. The CDR3 protein is CASSWRYRGEQYF. The CDR3 region has the DNA TGCGCCAGCAGCTGGAGGTATCGTGGCGAGCAGTACTTC.